This passage covers 12 T cell receptor beta chains from one sample sequenced in a study of post-analysis software for immune sequencing data. Whole-study findings and limits: About 5 TRBV segments, including TRBV5-6, TRBV5-1 and TRBV20-1, were more frequent in patients than controls.

Their antigens remain unidentified. Unique molecular identifiers were present in the TCR beta cDNA libraries. MiXCR, run by TCRdb on the PCR reads, gives a single entry per CDR3 protein. The table includes under 900,000 distinct CDR3 sequences, 53% detected once. Sequencing was carried out using blood. These receptors were obtained from a girl between 5 and 17 years old with multiple sclerosis.

The chain is built from TRBV10-3 and TRBJ2-7; D perhaps matches TRBD1 (5 bases). This CDR3 contains 16 residues. The V end was cut by 2 bases, the J end by 3 bases, with 17 bases between. Germline assignment: CDR1 ENHRY and CDR2 SYGVKD. The CDR3 protein is CAISEPETEHLYEQYF. As DNA, the CDR3 is TGTGCCATCAGTGAGCCCGAGACAGAACATCTCTACGAGCAGTACTTC.

As concerns this clonotype: An end of the junction differs from the germline gene, which may be a read error. The rearrangement uses TRBV6-2 or TRBV6-3 and TRBJ2-3; 10 bases map to TRBD2. CDR3 length equals 13 residues. The germline V gene has CDR1 MNHEY and CDR2 SVGEGT. The CDR3 region is CASILAGTDTQYF. The CDR3 DNA follows: TGTGCCAGCATACTAGCGGGAACAGATACACAGTATTTT.

The sample holds a few counts of this clonotype. The gene calls are TRBV29-1 and TRBJ1-2; 7 positions match TRBD1. The CDR3 runs 14 residues. Germline lookup yields CDR1 SQVTM and CDR2 ANQGSEA. The V segment lost 4 bases and the J segment 4 bases; nucleotides outside the gene matches: 9. Here the CDR3 reads CSVGYRGPTYGYTF. CDR3 bases: TGCAGCGTTGGGTACAGGGGACCCACCTATGGCTACACCTTC.

V usage is TRBV20-1 and J usage is TRBJ2-1; TRBD2 aligns across 7 bases. The V gene end was trimmed by 6 bases and the J gene end by 2 bases; junction bases not matched to a gene: 7. Germline values: CDR1 DFQATT, CDR2 SNEGSKA (reference sequence). CDR3 length: 14 amino acids. The CDR3, as DNA: TGCAGTGCCCCCAGGCTAGCGGCCTACAATGAGCAGTTCTTC. This codes for CSAPRLAAYNEQFF.

This clonotype was seen a handful of times. J is TRBJ2-5 and V is TRBV6-6; D unclear. Germline V gene sequence: CDR1 MNHNY, CDR2 SVGAGI (reference sequence). V was clipped by 5 bases and J by 4 bases, with 11 bases between them. This CDR3 contains 13 residues. CDR3: CASSPQVGETQYF. CDR3 bases: TGTGCCAGCAGTCCCCAGGTGGGAGAGACCCAGTACTTC.

This clonotype was observed many times. The CDR3 DNA reads as TGTGCCAGCAGCTTTCTCTCTCAGGGAGGGGAGACCCAGTACTTC. Amino acids: CASSFLSQGGETQYF. The chain is built from TRBV5-6 and TRBJ2-5; 7 nucleotides align to TRBD2. CDR1 SGHDT and CDR2 YYEEEE come from the germline V gene. After removal of 2 bases from V and 5 bases from J, the junction contained 9 bases not matched to a gene. The CDR3 is 15 residues long.

The chain has TRBV27 and TRBJ2-3, with D hard to call. Looked up from germline, CDR1 is MNHEY and CDR2 is SMNVEV (reference sequence). The CDR3 runs to 17 residues. The V gene lost 3 bases and the J gene lost 6 bases, with 22 bases spanning the gap. CDR3 bases: TGTGCCAGCAGTTTCAGACTGAACACGCGCAAACCGGATACGCAGTATTTT. Protein sequence: CASSFRLNTRKPDTQYF.

This clonotype was seen a single time. The chain joins TRBV5-1 to TRBJ2-1; 10 nucleotides align to TRBD2. V lost 0 bases and J lost 11; bases outside the gene matches: 8. The CDR3 contains 15 residues. The germline V gene encodes CDR1 SGHRS and CDR2 YFSETQ. CDR3 loop: CASSLELAGGIKQFF. In DNA form, the CDR3 reads TGCGCCAGCAGCTTGGAGTTAGCGGGAGGAATAAAGCAGTTCTTC.

This clonotype was counted a few times. This rearrangement joins TRBV5-1 to TRBJ2-7, with 8 bases matching TRBD1. Germline lookup yields CDR1 SGHRS and CDR2 YFSETQ. The CDR3 is 15 residues long. V was pared by 1 base and J by 5 bases, with 8 bases of the junction left unmatched. The CDR3 sequence: CASSLWGQESNEQYF. CDR3 sequence (DNA): TGCGCCAGCAGCTTGTGGGGACAGGAGTCGAACGAGCAGTACTTC.

The sample holds a few counts of this clonotype. This chain joins TRBV11-2 and TRBJ2-1, with D perhaps matching TRBD1 or TRBD2 (5 bases each). From germline, CDR1 is SGHAT and CDR2 FQNNGV. CDR3 length equals 15 residues. V was pared by 5 bases and J by 4 bases, with 15 bases between. This chain's CDR3 is CASSPSGTVYNEQFF. The DNA for the CDR3 is TGTGCCAGCAGCCCTTCCGGGACGGTATACAATGAGCAGTTCTTC.

V gene TRBV5-1 combines with J gene TRBJ1-2; 9 positions match TRBD1. Germline lookup yields CDR1 SGHRS and CDR2 YFSETQ. Germline trimming cut 4 bases from V and 10 bases from J; bases unmatched to any gene: 11. The CDR3 is 14 residues long. The CDR3 loop is CASSGDGTGRTYTF. As DNA, the CDR3 is TGCGCCAGCAGCGGGGATGGGACAGGGCGAACCTACACCTTC.

V and J are TRBV20-1 and TRBJ1-1; D possibly corresponds to TRBD1 (5 bases). V was clipped by 3 bases and J by 0 bases, with 11 bases between them. In germline, CDR1 is DFQATT, CDR2 SNEGSKA (reference sequence). The CDR3 covers 14 residues. In DNA form, the CDR3 reads TGCAGTGCTAGCAGGGAAACTTTGAACACTGAAGCTTTCTTT. It encodes CSASRETLNTEAFF.